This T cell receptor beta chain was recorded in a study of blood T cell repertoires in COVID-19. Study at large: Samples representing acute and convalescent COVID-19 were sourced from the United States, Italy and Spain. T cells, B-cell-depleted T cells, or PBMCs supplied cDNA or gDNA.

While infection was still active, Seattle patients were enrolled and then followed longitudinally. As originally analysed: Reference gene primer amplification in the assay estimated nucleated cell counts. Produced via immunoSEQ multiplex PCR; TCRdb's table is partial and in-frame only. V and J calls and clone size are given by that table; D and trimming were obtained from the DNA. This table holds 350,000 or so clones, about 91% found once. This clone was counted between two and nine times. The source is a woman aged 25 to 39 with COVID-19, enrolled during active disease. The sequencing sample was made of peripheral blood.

CDR3 sequence (DNA): TGTGCCAGCACCCCCGGTGGGGGCCCCACTGAAGCTTTCTTT. It encodes CASTPGGGPTEAFF. The J gene is TRBJ1-1, the V gene TRBV6-5, with a weak D call TRBD1 (6 bases). V lost 7 bases to trimming and J lost 4 bases, with 16 bases between them. The CDR3 has 14 residues. CDR1 and CDR2 from the germline V gene are MNHEY and SVGAGI.